These T cell receptor beta chains were read from a single sample in a study of CD8 T cells in ankylosing spondylitis. TCRdb analysed the 5' RACE reads with MiXCR anew, one entry per CDR3 protein. Of about 510,000 distinct CDR3 sequences listed, roughly 5.3% are singletons. What was sequenced was blood, either unsorted or a sorted T cell fraction (not recorded which). These receptors came from a male donor with ankylosing spondylitis. Both conserved end residues are part of each CDR3. Fields, in order: J gene, clone size, V gene, D gene, CDR3 protein, CDR3 DNA. D genes are given only for firm matches. Size values are once, few and many counts, or a class for expanded clones, and some rows have none.

J: TRBJ2-4; size: NA; V: TRBV7-2; D: TRBD2; CDR3: CASSPDSGRATKNIQYF; DNA: TGTGCCAGCAGCCCCGATAGCGGGAGAGCGACCAAAAACATTCAGTACTTC
J: TRBJ2-7; size: many; V: TRBV6-2/TRBV6-3; D: NA; CDR3: CASSLSELYEQYF; DNA: TGTGCCAGCAGTCTCTCCGAACTCTACGAGCAGTACTTC
J: TRBJ2-3; size: few; V: TRBV19; D: TRBD2; CDR3: CASSGGGGARTDTQYF; DNA: TGTGCCAGTAGTGGAGGCGGGGGGGCGAGGACAGATACGCAGTATTTT
J: TRBJ1-2; size: few; V: TRBV12-3/TRBV12-4; D: TRBD1; CDR3: CASRSSGTDGYTF; DNA: TGTGCCAGCAGATCCTCCGGGACAGATGGCTACACCTTC
J: TRBJ2-1; size: many; V: TRBV7-9; D: NA; CDR3: CASSLVGLTEQFF; DNA: TGTGCCAGCAGCTTAGTGGGCCTTACCGAGCAGTTCTTC
J: TRBJ1-5; size: many; V: TRBV12-3/TRBV12-4; D: NA; CDR3: CASSEQLNQPQHF; DNA: TGTGCCAGCAGCGAGCAGCTCAATCAGCCCCAGCATTTT
J: TRBJ2-7; size: many; V: TRBV7-6; D: TRBD2; CDR3: CASSAGTSGYEQYF; DNA: TGTGCCAGCAGCGCCGGGACTAGCGGATACGAGCAGTACTTC
J: TRBJ2-7; size: NA; V: TRBV19; D: NA; CDR3: CASSIDGTTYEQYF; DNA: TGTGCCAGTAGTATCGACGGAACGACCTACGAGCAGTACTTC
J: TRBJ1-5; size: many; V: TRBV18; D: NA; CDR3: CASSRGKDQPQHF; DNA: TGTGCCAGCTCACGGGGGAAGGATCAGCCCCAGCATTTT
J: TRBJ1-2; size: many; V: TRBV28; D: NA; CDR3: CASRGNRDGGYGYTF; DNA: TGTGCCAGCAGAGGGAACCGGGACGGTGGCTATGGCTACACCTTC
J: TRBJ1-4; size: many; V: TRBV12-3/TRBV12-4; D: TRBD1; CDR3: CASRPGQVDEKLFF; DNA: TGTGCCAGCAGACCGGGACAGGTAGATGAAAAACTGTTTTTT
J: TRBJ2-7; size: many; V: TRBV11-2; D: TRBD2; CDR3: CASSRGLAGGTPYEQYF; DNA: TGTGCCAGCAGCAGGGGACTAGCGGGAGGAACCCCCTACGAGCAGTACTTC
J: TRBJ2-2; size: many; V: TRBV5-1; D: NA; CDR3: CASSLILGNTGELFF; DNA: TGCGCCAGCAGCTTGATATTGGGGAACACCGGGGAGCTGTTTTTT
J: TRBJ1-5; size: many; V: TRBV20-1; D: TRBD1; CDR3: CSARVGGGADQPQHF; DNA: TGCAGTGCTAGAGTAGGAGGGGGCGCAGATCAGCCCCAGCATTTT
J: TRBJ1-1; size: many; V: TRBV5-6; D: TRBD1; CDR3: CASTNTWDRVAFF; DNA: TGTGCCAGCACCAATACGTGGGACAGGGTTGCTTTCTTT
J: TRBJ1-2; size: many; V: TRBV20-1; D: NA; CDR3: CSAPNQDRQAGKF; DNA: TGCAGTGCTCCAAACCAAGATCGACAGGCGGGCAAGTTC
J: TRBJ2-3; size: many; V: TRBV7-8; D: TRBD2; CDR3: CASSPRTSSDTQYF; DNA: TGTGCCAGCAGCCCCAGGACTAGCTCAGATACGCAGTATTTT
J: TRBJ2-7; size: many; V: TRBV5-6; D: NA; CDR3: CASSLAVGAGLSYEQYF; DNA: TGTGCCAGCAGCTTGGCCGTCGGGGCAGGCCTCTCCTACGAGCAGTACTTC